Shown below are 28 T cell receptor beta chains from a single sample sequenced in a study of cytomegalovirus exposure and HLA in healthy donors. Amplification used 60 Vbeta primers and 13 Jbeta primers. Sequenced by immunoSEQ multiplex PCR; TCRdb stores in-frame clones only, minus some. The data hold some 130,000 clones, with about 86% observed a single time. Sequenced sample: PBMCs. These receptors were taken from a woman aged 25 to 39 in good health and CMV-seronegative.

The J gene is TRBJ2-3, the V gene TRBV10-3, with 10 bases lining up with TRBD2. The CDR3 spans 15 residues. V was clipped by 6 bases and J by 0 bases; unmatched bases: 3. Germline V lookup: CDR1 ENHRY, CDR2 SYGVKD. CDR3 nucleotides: TGTGCCATCAGAGGACTAGCGGAGAGCACAGATACGCAGTATTTT. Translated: CAIRGLAESTDTQYF.

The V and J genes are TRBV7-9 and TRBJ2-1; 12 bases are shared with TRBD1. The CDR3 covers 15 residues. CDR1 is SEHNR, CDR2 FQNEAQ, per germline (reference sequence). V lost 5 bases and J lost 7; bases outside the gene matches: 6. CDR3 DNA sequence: TGTGCCAGCAGCCTGGGACAGGGGGCTGGGAATGAGCAGTTCTTC. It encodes CASSLGQGAGNEQFF.

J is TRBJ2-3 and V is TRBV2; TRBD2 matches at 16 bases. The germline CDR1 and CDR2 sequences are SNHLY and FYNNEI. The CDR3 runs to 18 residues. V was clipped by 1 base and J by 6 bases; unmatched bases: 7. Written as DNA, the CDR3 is TGTGCCAGCAGTGAAGTCGAAGCGGGACTAGCGGGGGGGGATACGCAGTATTTT. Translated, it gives CASSEVEAGLAGGDTQYF.

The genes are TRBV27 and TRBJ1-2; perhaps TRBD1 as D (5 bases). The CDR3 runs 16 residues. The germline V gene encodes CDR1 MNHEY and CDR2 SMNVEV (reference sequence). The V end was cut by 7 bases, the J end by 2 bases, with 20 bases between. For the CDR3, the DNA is TGTGCCAGCAAGACATTCTACAGGTTACCCAACTATGGCTACACCTTC. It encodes CASKTFYRLPNYGYTF.

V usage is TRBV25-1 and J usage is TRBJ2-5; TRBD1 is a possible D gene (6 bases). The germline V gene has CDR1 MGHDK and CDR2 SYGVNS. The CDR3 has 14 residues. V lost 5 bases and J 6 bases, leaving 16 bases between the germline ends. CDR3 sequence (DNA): TGTGCCAGCAGTACAACCCAGGGGCGGCAGACCCAGTACTTC. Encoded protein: CASSTTQGRQTQYF.

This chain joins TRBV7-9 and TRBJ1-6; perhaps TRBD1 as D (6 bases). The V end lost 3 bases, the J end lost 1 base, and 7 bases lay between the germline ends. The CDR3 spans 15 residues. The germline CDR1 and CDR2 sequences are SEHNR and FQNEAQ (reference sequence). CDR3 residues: CASSFRGSYNSPLHF. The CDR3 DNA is TGTGCCAGCAGCTTCAGGGGTTCCTATAATTCACCCCTCCACTTT.

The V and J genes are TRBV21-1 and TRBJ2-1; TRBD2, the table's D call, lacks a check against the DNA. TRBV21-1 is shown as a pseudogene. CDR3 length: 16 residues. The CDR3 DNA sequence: TGTGCCAGCAGCCCTTGTTCCGGGACTAGCATCGATGAGCAGTTCTTC. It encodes CASSPCSGTSIDEQFF.

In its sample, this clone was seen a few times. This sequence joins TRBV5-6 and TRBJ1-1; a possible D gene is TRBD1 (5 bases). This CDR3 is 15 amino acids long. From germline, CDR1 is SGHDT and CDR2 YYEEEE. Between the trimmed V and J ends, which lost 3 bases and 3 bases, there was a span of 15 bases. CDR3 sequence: CASSSLLTGDTEAFF. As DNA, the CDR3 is TGTGCCAGCAGCTCCCTCCTAACGGGGGACACTGAAGCTTTCTTT.

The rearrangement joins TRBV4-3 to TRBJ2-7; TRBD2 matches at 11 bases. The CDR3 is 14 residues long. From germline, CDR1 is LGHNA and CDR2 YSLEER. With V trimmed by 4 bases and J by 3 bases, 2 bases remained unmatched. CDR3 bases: TGCGCCAGCAGCCCCGGACTAGCGGGCTACGAGCAGTACTTC. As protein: CASSPGLAGYEQYF.

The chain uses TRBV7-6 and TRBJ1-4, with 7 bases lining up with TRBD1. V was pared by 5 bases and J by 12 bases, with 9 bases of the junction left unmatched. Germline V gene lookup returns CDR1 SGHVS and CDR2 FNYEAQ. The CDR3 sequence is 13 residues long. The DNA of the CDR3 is TGTGCCAGCAGCGACCGACAGGGCCCAGAACTGTTTTTT. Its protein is CASSDRQGPELFF. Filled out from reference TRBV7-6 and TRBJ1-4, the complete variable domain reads GAGVSQSPRYKVTKRGQDVALRCDPISGHVSLYWYRQALGQGPEFLTYFNYEAQQDKSGLPNDRFSAERPEGSISTLTIQRTEQRDSAMYRCASSDRQGPELFFGSGTQLSVL.

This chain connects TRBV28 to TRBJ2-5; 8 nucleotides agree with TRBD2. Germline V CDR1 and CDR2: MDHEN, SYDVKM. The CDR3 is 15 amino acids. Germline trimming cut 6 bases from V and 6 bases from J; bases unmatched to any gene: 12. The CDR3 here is CASSPSAGGKKTQYF. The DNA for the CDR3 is TGTGCCAGCAGCCCCTCTGCGGGAGGAAAAAAGACCCAGTACTTC.

The CDR3 sequence: CASSPRDRVYEQYF. CDR3 nucleotides: TGTGCCAGCAGCCCCCGGGACAGAGTATACGAGCAGTACTTC. The chain employs TRBV14 and TRBJ2-7, with 7 bases that match TRBD1. The CDR3 extends over 14 amino acids. V was clipped by 4 bases and J by 4 bases; unmatched bases: 7. The germline V gene encodes CDR1 SGHDN and CDR2 FVKESK.

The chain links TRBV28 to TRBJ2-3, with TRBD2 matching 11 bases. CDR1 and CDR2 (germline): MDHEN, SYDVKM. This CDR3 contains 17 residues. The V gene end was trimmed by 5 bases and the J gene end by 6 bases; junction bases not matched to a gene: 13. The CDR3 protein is CASSPATSGGFLDTQYF. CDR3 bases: TGTGCCAGCAGTCCCGCTACTAGCGGGGGCTTCTTGGATACGCAGTATTTT. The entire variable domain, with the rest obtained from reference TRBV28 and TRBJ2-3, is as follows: DVKVTQSSRYLVKRTGEKVFLECVQDMDHENMFWYRQDPGLGLRLIYFSYDVKMKEKGDIPEGYSVSREKKERFSLILESASTNQTSMYLCASSPATSGGFLDTQYFGPGTRLTVL.

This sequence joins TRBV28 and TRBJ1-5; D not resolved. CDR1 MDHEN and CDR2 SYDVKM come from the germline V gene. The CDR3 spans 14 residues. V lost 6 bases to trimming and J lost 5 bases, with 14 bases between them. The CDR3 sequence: CASRNTRRDQPQHF. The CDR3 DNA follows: TGTGCCAGCAGAAATACCAGGAGGGATCAGCCCCAGCATTTT.

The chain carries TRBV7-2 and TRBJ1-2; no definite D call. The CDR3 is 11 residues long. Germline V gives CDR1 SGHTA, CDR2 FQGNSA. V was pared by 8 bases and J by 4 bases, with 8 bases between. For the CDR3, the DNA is TGTGCCAGCGGTCTAGGCTATGGCTACACCTTC. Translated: CASGLGYGYTF.

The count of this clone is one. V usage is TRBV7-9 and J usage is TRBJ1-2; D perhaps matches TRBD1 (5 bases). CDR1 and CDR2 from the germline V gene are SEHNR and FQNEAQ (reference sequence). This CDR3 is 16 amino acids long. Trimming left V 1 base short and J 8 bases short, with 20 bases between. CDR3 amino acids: CASSLVQGPRSYGYTF. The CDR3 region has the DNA TGTGCCAGCAGCTTAGTCCAGGGCCCTAGGTCTTACGGCTACACCTTC.

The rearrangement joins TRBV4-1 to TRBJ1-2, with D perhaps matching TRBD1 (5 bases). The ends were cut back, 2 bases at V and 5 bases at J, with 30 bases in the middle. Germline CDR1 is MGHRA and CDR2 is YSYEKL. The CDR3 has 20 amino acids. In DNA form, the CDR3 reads TGCGCCAGCAGCCAATTCCTCCCAATCCCTAGGTTGACAGTTTCTTATGGCTACACCTTC. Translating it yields CASSQFLPIPRLTVSYGYTF.

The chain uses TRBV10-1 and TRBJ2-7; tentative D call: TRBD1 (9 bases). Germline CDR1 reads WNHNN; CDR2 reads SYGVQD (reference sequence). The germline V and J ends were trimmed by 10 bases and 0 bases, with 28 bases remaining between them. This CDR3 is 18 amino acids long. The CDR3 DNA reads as TGCGCCATCCCCTACAGGGGGCCGGAGCGGGAGAGCTCCTACGAGCAGTACTTC. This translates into CAIPYRGPERESSYEQYF.

The chain's CDR3 is CASSLQLGFYEQYF. The CDR3 region has the DNA TGTGCCAGCAGCTTACAGCTAGGATTCTACGAGCAGTACTTC. The rearrangement links TRBV7-2 to TRBJ2-7; D is unclear. Germline V gives CDR1 SGHTA, CDR2 FQGNSA. Trimming took off 2 bases at V and 3 bases at J, with 11 bases between the two ends. The CDR3 is 14 amino acids.

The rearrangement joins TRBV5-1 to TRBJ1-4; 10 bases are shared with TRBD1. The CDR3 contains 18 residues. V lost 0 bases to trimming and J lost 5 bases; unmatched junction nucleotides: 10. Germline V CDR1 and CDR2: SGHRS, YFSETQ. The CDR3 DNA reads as TGCGCCAGCAGCTTGGGGGGCGGCGGGACAGGGGCGAATGAAAAACTGTTTTTT. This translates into CASSLGGGGTGANEKLFF.

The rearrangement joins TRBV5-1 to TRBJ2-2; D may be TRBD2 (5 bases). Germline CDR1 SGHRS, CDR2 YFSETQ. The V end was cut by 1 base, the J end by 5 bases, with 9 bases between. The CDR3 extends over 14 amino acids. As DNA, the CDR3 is TGCGCCAGCAGCTTGTCGGGGAGTACCGGGGAGCTGTTTTTT. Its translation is CASSLSGSTGELFF.

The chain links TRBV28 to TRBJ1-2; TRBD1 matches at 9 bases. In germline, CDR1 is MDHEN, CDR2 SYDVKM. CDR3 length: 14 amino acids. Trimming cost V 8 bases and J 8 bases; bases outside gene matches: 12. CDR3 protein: CASRRTGGLRGYTF. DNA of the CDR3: TGTGCCAGCCGCCGAACAGGGGGCTTGAGAGGCTACACCTTC.

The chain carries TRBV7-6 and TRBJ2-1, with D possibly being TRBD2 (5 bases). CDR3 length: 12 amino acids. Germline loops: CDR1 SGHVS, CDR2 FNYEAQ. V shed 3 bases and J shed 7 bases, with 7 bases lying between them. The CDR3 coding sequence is TGTGCCAGCAGCTTCGGGAAAAATGAGCAGTTCTTC. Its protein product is CASSFGKNEQFF.

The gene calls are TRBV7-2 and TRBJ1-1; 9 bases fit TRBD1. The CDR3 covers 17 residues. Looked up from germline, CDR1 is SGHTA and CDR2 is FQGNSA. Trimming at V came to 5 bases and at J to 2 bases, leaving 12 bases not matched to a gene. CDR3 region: CASSRYGTGIINTEAFF. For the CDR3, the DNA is TGTGCCAGCAGCCGATACGGGACAGGGATTATAAACACTGAAGCTTTCTTT.

The CDR3 loop is CASSWDGGETQYF. CDR3 in DNA: TGTGCCAGTAGTTGGGACGGGGGAGAGACCCAGTACTTC. The chain links TRBV19 to TRBJ2-5; the D gene is possibly TRBD2 (6 bases). The germline gives CDR1 LNHDA, CDR2 SQIVND (reference sequence). V lost 5 bases, J lost 4 bases, and 11 bases lay in between. There are 13 residues in the CDR3.

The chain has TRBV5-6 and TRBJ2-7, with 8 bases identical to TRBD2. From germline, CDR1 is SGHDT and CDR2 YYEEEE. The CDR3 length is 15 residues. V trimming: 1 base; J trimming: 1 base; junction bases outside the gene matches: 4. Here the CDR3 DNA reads TGTGCCAGCAGCTTGTTTGGGACTAGTTCCTACGAGCAGTACTTC. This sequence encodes CASSLFGTSSYEQYF. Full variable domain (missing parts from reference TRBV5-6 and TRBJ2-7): DAGVTQSPTHLIKTRGQQVTLRCSPKSGHDTVSWYQQALGQGPQFIFQYYEEEERQRGNFPDRFSGHQFPNYSSELNVNALLLGDSALYLCASSLFGTSSYEQYFGPGTRLTVT.

The chain's CDR3 is CALESGGARSTDTQYF. The CDR3 DNA sequence: TGTGCCCTGGAAAGCGGGGGGGCCCGGAGCACAGATACGCAGTATTTT. The chain employs TRBV30 and TRBJ2-3; 10 positions match TRBD2. CDR1 is GTSNPN, CDR2 SVGIG, per germline (reference sequence). The trim removed 8 bases at V and 0 bases at J, leaving 11 bases unmatched. This CDR3 is built from 16 residues.

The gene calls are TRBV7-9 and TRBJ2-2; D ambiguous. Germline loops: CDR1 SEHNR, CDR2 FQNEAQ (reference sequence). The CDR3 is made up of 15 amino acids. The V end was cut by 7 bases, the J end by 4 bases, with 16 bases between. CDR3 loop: CASTPRWPPTGELFF. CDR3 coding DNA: TGTGCCAGCACCCCACGATGGCCCCCCACCGGGGAGCTGTTTTTT.